This T cell receptor (beta chain) originates from a study of T cell responses to AZD1222 COVID-19 vaccine. The CDR3 runs to 14 residues. Study-level results: CD4 TCRs covered the whole spike, strongest at regions 160-218 and 743-854.

In regard to this clone: What it binds is not known.

The assay was immunoSEQ multiplex PCR, and TCRdb's table has in-frame clones only and misses some. The sample includes approximately 130,000 clones, 88% of them seen just once. The receptor was isolated from an adult who received the AZD1222 COVID-19 vaccine. Sequencing was performed on peripheral blood, taken 28 days after the second AZD1222 dose. The chain employs TRBV12-2 and TRBJ1-1. TRBV12-2 is reported as a pseudogene. The CDR3 sequence: CASRRRTVRTEAFF. The CDR3 DNA follows: TGTGCAAGTCGCCGCCGGACGGTGAGGACTGAAGCTTTCTTT.